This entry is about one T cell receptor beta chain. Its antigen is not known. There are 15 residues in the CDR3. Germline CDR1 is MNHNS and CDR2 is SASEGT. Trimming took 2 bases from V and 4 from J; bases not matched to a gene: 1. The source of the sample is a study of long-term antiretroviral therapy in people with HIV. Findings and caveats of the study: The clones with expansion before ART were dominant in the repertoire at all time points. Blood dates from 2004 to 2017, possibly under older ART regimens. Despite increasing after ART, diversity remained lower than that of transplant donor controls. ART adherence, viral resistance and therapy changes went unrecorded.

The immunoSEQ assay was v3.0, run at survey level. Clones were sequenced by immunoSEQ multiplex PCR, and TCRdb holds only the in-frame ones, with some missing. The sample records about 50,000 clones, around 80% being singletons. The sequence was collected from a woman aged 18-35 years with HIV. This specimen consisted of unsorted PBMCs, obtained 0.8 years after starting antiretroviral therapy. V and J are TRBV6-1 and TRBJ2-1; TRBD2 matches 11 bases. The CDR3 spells CASSELAGGYNEQFF. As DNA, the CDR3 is TGTGCCAGCAGTGAACTAGCGGGAGGATACAATGAGCAGTTCTTC.